This T cell receptor beta chain originates from a study of blood T cell repertoires in COVID-19. Study at large: The study drew acute and convalescent COVID-19 samples from the United States, Italy and Spain. T cells, B-cell-depleted T cells, or PBMCs provided the cDNA or gDNA that served as material.

The V gene end was trimmed by 0 bases and the J gene end by 4 bases; junction bases not matched to a gene: 9. Germline V gives CDR1 SGDLS, CDR2 YYNGEE. The CDR3 contains 17 residues. Per the original data handling: Reference gene primer amplification in the assay estimated nucleated cell counts. Profiling relied on immunoSEQ multiplex PCR, and the TCRdb table lists in-frame clones only, not all of them. That table is the source of V, J and clone size, and D and trimming were worked out from the DNA. The table records approximately 250,000 clones, about nine tenths of them present only once. The receptor was derived from a man under 40 who had recovered from COVID-19. Specimen: peripheral blood. The J gene is TRBJ2-1, the V gene TRBV9; TRBD2 matches 8 bases. The CDR3 here is CASSVAWNSGAYNEQFF. The CDR3, as DNA: TGTGCCAGCAGCGTAGCCTGGAATAGCGGGGCATACAATGAGCAGTTCTTC.